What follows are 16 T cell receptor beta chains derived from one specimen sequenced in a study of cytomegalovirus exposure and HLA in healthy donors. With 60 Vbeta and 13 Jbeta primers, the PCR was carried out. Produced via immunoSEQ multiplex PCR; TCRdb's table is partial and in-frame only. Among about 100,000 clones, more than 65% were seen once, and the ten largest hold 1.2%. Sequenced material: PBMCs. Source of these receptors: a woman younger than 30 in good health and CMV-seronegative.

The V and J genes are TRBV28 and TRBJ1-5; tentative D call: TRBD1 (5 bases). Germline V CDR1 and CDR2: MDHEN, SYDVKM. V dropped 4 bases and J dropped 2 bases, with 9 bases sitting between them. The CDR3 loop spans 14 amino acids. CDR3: CASSYGGGNQPQHF. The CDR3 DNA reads TGTGCCAGCAGTTACGGGGGTGGCAATCAGCCCCAGCATTTT.

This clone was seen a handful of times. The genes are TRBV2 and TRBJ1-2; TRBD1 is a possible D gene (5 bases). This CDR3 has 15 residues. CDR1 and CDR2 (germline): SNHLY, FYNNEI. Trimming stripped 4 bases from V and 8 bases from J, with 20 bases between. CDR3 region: CASSGRDSQAGGYTF. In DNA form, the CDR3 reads TGTGCCAGCAGTGGCCGGGACTCCCAAGCGGGCGGCTACACCTTC.

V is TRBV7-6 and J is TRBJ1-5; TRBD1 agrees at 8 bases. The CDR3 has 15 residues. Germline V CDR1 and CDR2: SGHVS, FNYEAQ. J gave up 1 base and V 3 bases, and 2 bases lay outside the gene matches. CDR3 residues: CASSLGTGSNQPQHF. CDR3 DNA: TGTGCCAGCAGCTTGGGGACAGGCAGCAATCAGCCCCAGCATTTT.

The CDR3 DNA sequence: TGTGCCAGCAGCCCGGTTCAGCGGGGCGGCCGGGACGAGCAGTACTTC. This codes for CASSPVQRGGRDEQYF. The rearrangement links TRBV5-4 to TRBJ2-7; TRBD2 aligns across 7 bases. V shed 4 bases and J 5 bases; nucleotides not matched to a gene: 15. The germline V gene encodes CDR1 SGHNT and CDR2 YYREEE (reference sequence). The CDR3 loop spans 16 amino acids. Supplemented by reference TRBV5-4 and TRBJ2-7, the full variable domain reads ETGVTQSPTHLIKTRGQQVTLRCSSQSGHNTVSWYQQALGQGPQFIFQYYREEENGRGNFPPRFSGLQFPNYSSELNVNALELDDSALYLCASSPVQRGGRDEQYFGPGTRLTVT.

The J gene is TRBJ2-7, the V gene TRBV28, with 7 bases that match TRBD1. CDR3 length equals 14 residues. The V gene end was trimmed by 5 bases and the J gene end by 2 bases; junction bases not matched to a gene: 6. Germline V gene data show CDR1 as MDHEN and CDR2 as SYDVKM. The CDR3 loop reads CASSLTGTAYEQYF. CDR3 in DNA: TGTGCCAGCAGTCTGACCGGGACAGCCTACGAGCAGTACTTC.

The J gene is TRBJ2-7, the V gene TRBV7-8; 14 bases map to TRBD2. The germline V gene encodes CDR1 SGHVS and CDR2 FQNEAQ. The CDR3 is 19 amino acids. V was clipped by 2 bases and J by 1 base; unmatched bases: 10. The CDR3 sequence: CASSLRPGLAGVASYEQYF. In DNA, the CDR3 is TGTGCCAGCAGCTTACGTCCGGGACTAGCGGGAGTCGCTTCCTACGAGCAGTACTTC.

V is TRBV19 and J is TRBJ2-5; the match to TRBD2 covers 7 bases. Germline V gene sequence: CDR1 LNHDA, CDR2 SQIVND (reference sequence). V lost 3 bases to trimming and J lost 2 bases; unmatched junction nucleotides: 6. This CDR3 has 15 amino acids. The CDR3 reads CASSIAGVYQETQYF. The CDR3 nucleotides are TGTGCCAGTAGTATTGCGGGAGTCTATCAAGAGACCCAGTACTTC. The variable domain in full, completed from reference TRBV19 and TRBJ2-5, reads DGGITQSPKYLFRKEGQNVTLSCEQNLNHDAMYWYRQDPGQGLRLIYYSQIVNDFQKGDIAEGYSVSREKKESFPLTVTSAQKNPTAFYLCASSIAGVYQETQYFGPGTRLLVL.

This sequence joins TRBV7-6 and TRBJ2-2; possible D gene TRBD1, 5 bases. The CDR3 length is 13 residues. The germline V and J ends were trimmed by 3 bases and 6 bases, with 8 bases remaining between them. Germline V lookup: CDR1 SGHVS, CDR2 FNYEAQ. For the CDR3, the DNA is TGTGCCAGCAGCTTTGGGGCCTCCGGGGAGCTGTTTTTT. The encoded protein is CASSFGASGELFF.

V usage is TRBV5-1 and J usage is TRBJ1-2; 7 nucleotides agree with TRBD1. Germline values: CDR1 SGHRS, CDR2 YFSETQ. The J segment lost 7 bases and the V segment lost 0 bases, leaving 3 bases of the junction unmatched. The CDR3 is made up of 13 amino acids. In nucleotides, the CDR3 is TGCGCCAGCAGCTTGGCAGGGGGGTTTGGCTACACCTTC. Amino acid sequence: CASSLAGGFGYTF.

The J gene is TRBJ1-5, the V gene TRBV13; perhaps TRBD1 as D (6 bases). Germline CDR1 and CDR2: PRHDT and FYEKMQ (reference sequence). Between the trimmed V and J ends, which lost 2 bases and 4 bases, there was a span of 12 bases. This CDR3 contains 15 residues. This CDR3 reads CASSLRTAGNQPQHF. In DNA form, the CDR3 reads TGTGCCAGCAGCTTAAGGACAGCGGGGAATCAGCCCCAGCATTTT.

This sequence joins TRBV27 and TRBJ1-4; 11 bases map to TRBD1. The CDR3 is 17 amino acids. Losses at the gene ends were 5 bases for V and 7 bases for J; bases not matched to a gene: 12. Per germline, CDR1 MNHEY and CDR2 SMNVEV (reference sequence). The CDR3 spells CASSLHVVGTGGEKLFF. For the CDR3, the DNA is TGTGCCAGCAGTCTGCATGTCGTCGGGACAGGGGGTGAAAAACTGTTTTTT.

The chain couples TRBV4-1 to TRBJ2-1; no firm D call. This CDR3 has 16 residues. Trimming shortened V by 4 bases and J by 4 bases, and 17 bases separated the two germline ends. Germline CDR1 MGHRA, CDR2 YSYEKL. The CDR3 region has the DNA TGCGCCAGCAGCCGGTTTGTCGGTGAGACATACAATGAGCAGTTCTTC. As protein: CASSRFVGETYNEQFF.

CDR3 nucleotides: TGTGCCAGCAGCTTAGCCAGGACAGCAACTAATGAAAAACTGTTTTTT. The encoded protein is CASSLARTATNEKLFF. The chain is built from TRBV7-9 and TRBJ1-4; TRBD1 might be the D (6 bases). Germline V gene sequence: CDR1 SEHNR, CDR2 FQNEAQ (reference sequence). Trimming cost V 0 bases and J 0 bases, with 8 bases left between them. CDR3 length equals 16 residues.

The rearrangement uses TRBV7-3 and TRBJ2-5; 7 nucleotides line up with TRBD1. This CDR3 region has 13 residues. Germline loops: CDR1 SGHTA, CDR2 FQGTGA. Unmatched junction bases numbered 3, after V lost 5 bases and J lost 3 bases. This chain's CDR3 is CASSPDRKETQYF. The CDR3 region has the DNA TGTGCCAGCAGCCCGGACAGGAAAGAGACCCAGTACTTC.

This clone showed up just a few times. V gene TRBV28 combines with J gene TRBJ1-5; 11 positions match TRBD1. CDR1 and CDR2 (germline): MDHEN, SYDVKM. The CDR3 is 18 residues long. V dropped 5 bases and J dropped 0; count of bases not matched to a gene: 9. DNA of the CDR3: TGTGCCAGCAGTGTAGCGGGACAGGGGGGATATAGCAATCAGCCCCAGCATTTT. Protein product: CASSVAGQGGYSNQPQHF.

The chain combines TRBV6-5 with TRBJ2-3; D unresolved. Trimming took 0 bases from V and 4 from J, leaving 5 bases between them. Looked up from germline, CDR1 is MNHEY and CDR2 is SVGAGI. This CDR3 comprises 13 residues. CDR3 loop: CASSYSSSDTQYF. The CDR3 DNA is TGTGCCAGCAGTTACTCGTCGTCAGATACGCAGTATTTT.